A selection of T cell receptor beta chains follows, all from one sample in a study of blood T cell repertoires in COVID-19. This table comes from immunoSEQ multiplex PCR, and its TCRdb copy is limited to in-frame clones, with some not included. The sample has 310,000 or so clones; more than 75% are singletons. What was sequenced was peripheral blood. The receptors shown here come from a woman between 50 and 59 years old with active or convalescent COVID-19. CDR3s include the opening cysteine and the closing phenylalanine or tryptophan. A D gene is named only where the DNA matches it firmly. Size is stated for part of the rows, as once, few or many counts, or as a class when the clone is expanded.

.	TRBV19	TRBJ1-5	.	TGTGCCAGTAGTATAGACAGGGTCTCCAATCAGCCCCAGCATTTT	CASSIDRVSNQPQHF
once	TRBV5-6	TRBJ2-7	.	TGTGCCAGCAGCTACCTTCGGACAGTTCTATACGAGCAGTACTTC	CASSYLRTVLYEQYF
once	TRBV29-1	TRBJ2-1	.	TGCAGCGTGGACATCTACAATGAGCAGTTCTTC	CSVDIYNEQFF
once	TRBV7-2	TRBJ2-7	.	TGTGCCAGCAGCTTAGACGTAGCGATATACGAGCAGTACTTC	CASSLDVAIYEQYF
.	TRBV5-1	TRBJ2-1	TRBD2	TGCGCCAGCAGCTTGGTCCTAGCGGGGGTGTACAATGAGCAGTTCTTC	CASSLVLAGVYNEQFF
few	TRBV9	TRBJ2-1	TRBD2	TGTGCCAGCAGCGCCGGGGGCGGGAGGAATGAGCAGTTCTTC	CASSAGGGRNEQFF
.	TRBV5-4	TRBJ2-7	.	TGTGCCAGCAGCTTCGGAGGGACCTACGAGCAGTACTTC	CASSFGGTYEQYF
.	TRBV28	TRBJ1-5	.	TGTGCCAGCAGTTTAGTTTTCGGTCAGCCCCAGCATTTT	CASSLVFGQPQHF
.	TRBV27	TRBJ1-5	.	TGTGCCAGCACCGTCCTTCAGCCCCAGCATTTT	CASTVLQPQHF
.	TRBV2	TRBJ2-1	.	TGTGCCAGTCACAGTGACCTCTACAATGAGCAGTTCTTC	CASHSDLYNEQFF
.	TRBV11-2	TRBJ1-2	TRBD1	TGTGCCAGCAGCTCGGGACAGGGGGCTCGGGGCTATGGCTACACCTTC	CASSSGQGARGYGYTF
.	TRBV19	TRBJ2-1	.	TGTGCCAGTGGTACGGGTATCTACAATGAGCAGTTCTTC	CASGTGIYNEQFF
.	TRBV19	TRBJ2-1	.	TGTGCCTCCGTCTCAGGCTCTACTCCCTTATACAATGAGCAGTTCTTC	CASVSGSTPLYNEQFF
.	TRBV5-8	TRBJ1-2	.	TGTGCCAGCAGCAGCGGGACGGGGAACTATGGCTACACCTTC	CASSSGTGNYGYTF
.	TRBV27	TRBJ1-1	TRBD1	TGTGCCAGCAGTTCGGGACAGGCCAACACTGAAGCTTTCTTT	CASSSGQANTEAFF
.	TRBV5-1	TRBJ1-1	.	TGCGCCAGCAGCTCCCCAAGTGGGAGCACTGAAGCTTTCTTT	CASSSPSGSTEAFF
.	TRBV19	TRBJ2-5	.	TGTGCCAGTAGTATAGAGGCACAGGCGAGGTTAGAGACCCAGTACTTC	CASSIEAQARLETQYF
.	TRBV9	TRBJ1-2	.	TGTGCCAGCAGCTTCGACCGGGACACGACCCATGGGGGCTACACCTTC	CASSFDRDTTHGGYTF
.	TRBV6-5	TRBJ1-5	.	TGTGCCAGCAGCCGAGACAGTCCTCAGGGGACCCAGCATTTT	CASSRDSPQGTQHF
.	TRBV5-1	TRBJ2-7	TRBD1	TGCGCCAGCAGCAGGGGACAGGGGGCAAACGAGCAGTACTTC	CASSRGQGANEQYF
.	TRBV2	TRBJ2-1	TRBD2	TGTGCCCGAGTGGCTCCTAGCGGAGACAATGAGCAGTTCTTC	CARVAPSGDNEQFF
.	TRBV6-5	TRBJ2-7	TRBD1	TGTGCCAGCCGGGACAGGGCGAGCTCCTACGAGCAGTACTTC	CASRDRASSYEQYF
many	TRBV18	TRBJ1-2	TRBD1	TGTGCCAGCTCCCCTGGGACAGGTGGTAACTATGGCTACACCTTC	CASSPGTGGNYGYTF
.	TRBV18	TRBJ2-1	.	TGTGCCAGCTCACCCGGGGTAGCAACTTACAATGAGCAGTTCTTC	CASSPGVATYNEQFF
.	TRBV4-3	TRBJ1-4	.	TGCGCCAGCAGCCAAGATTCCCCCGTGACAGCCAGAAGAGAAAAACTGTTTTTT	CASSQDSPVTARREKLFF
.	TRBV7-2	TRBJ1-1	.	TGTGCCAGTAAGGGGTTGAACACTGAAGCTTTCTTT	CASKGLNTEAFF
.	TRBV5-5	TRBJ1-1	.	TGTGCCAGCAGCTTGGCTAGGAACACTGAAGCTTTCTTT	CASSLARNTEAFF
.	TRBV19	TRBJ1-1	.	TGTGCCAGTACGGGGAACACTGAAGCTTTCTTT	CASTGNTEAFF
.	TRBV7-6	TRBJ1-1	.	TGTGCCAGCAGCTTATTCTGGGGCTCGGACACTGAAGCTTTCTTT	CASSLFWGSDTEAFF
.	TRBV4-3	TRBJ1-1	.	TGCGCCAGCAGCCAAGAATCCGTTGTACAAACTGAAGCTTTCTTT	CASSQESVVQTEAFF
once	TRBV6-5	TRBJ1-1	.	TGTGCCAGCAGTTACTGGGGAGGGATTGGGGCTTTCTTT	CASSYWGGIGAFF
.	TRBV18	TRBJ1-1	TRBD1	TGTGCCAGCTCACAGTACAGGGGGCCGAGGAACACTGAAGCTTTCTTT	CASSQYRGPRNTEAFF
.	TRBV6-4	TRBJ2-2	.	TGTGCCAGCAGTGACCAGGTTAACACCGGGGAGCTGTTTTTT	CASSDQVNTGELFF
.	TRBV7-7	TRBJ2-2	.	TGTGCTAGCAGCTTATCGACAGCGAACACCGGGGAGCTGTTTTTT	CASSLSTANTGELFF
.	TRBV7-9	TRBJ2-6	.	TGTGCCAGCAGCTCCATAGGAGGCTCTGGGGCCAACGTCCTGACTTTC	CASSSIGGSGANVLTF
.	TRBV6-2/TRBV6-3	TRBJ1-1	TRBD1	TGTGCCAGCAGTTCCACTGACAGGGGACCTTCGGGAGCTTTCTTT	CASSSTDRGPSGAFF
.	TRBV7-9	TRBJ2-7	TRBD1	TGTGCCAGCAGCTTCGAACAGGGGGCCAGATTCTACTTC	CASSFEQGARFYF
.	TRBV18	TRBJ1-4	.	TGTGCCAGCTCAAGAGCAACTAATGAAAAACTGTTTTTT	CASSRATNEKLFF
.	TRBV6-2/TRBV6-3	TRBJ1-1	.	TGTGCCAGCACCCCCTTAGGGGAGGCCACTGAAGCTTTCTTT	CASTPLGEATEAFF
.	TRBV6-1	TRBJ1-2	TRBD1	TGTGCCAGCAGTGAAACAGGGGACTATGGCTACACCTTC	CASSETGDYGYTF
once	TRBV7-2	TRBJ1-3	.	TGTGCCAGCAGCTTGACGGCAGGGCTGACAGGAAACACCATATATTTT	CASSLTAGLTGNTIYF
.	TRBV4-2	TRBJ2-7	TRBD2	TGTGCCAGCAGCCAAGATGGCACTAGCGGCCCCTACGAGCAGTACTTC	CASSQDGTSGPYEQYF
few	TRBV27	TRBJ2-1	.	TGTGCCAGCAGTTTATCCTCGGGAAGCGTGTCCTACAATGAGCAGTTCTTC	CASSLSSGSVSYNEQFF
few	TRBV6-2/TRBV6-3	TRBJ1-2	TRBD1	TGTGCCAGCAGTCGAATAGGGGGCGCGGGGAACTATGGCTACACCTTC	CASSRIGGAGNYGYTF
.	TRBV28	TRBJ1-2	.	TGTGCCAGCACCTACCCGACGGGCCAGGGAAGTTATGGCTACACCTTC	CASTYPTGQGSYGYTF
.	TRBV27	TRBJ2-1	TRBD2	TGTGCCAGCAGTTTACGAGCGGGAGGCAATGAGCAGTTCTTC	CASSLRAGGNEQFF
.	TRBV2	TRBJ2-7	.	TGTGCCAGCAGTGTGGGGCAGGGTGGCCCCTACGAGCAGTACTTC	CASSVGQGGPYEQYF
.	TRBV7-9	TRBJ2-7	.	TGTGCCAGCAGGGGGGCGGCCCCTGATGTTCGGGTGCAGTACTTC	CASRGAAPDVRVQYF
.	TRBV6-2/TRBV6-3	TRBJ1-5	.	TGTGCCAGCAGTTACTCGGCGGGACCTAGCAATCAGCCCCAGCATTTT	CASSYSAGPSNQPQHF
.	TRBV7-2	TRBJ2-3	TRBD1	TGTGCCAGCAGCTTGGACAGGGGAATGGATACGCAGTATTTT	CASSLDRGMDTQYF
.	TRBV19	TRBJ2-3	.	TGTGCCAGTAAAATGAGGCCTTTCACAGATACGCAGTATTTT	CASKMRPFTDTQYF
once	TRBV7-2	TRBJ1-5	.	TGTGCCAGCAGCCCCCGAGCGCCAGGGGCAAATCAGCCCCAGCATTTT	CASSPRAPGANQPQHF
.	TRBV7-7	TRBJ2-1	TRBD2	TGTGCTAGCAGCTCCGCTAGCGGGAGGGCCGTGACCTACAATGAGCAGTTCTTC	CASSSASGRAVTYNEQFF
.	TRBV4-3	TRBJ2-2	TRBD2	TGCGCCAGCAGCCAAGTACTAGCGGGGGCCCTTACGGGGACCGGGGAGCTGTTTTTT	CASSQVLAGALTGTGELFF
.	TRBV9	TRBJ2-7	TRBD1	TGTGCCAGCAGCCCCGGACAGGGAACGTACGAGCAGTACTTC	CASSPGQGTYEQYF
.	TRBV3-1/TRBV3-2	TRBJ2-1	TRBD2	TGTGCCAGCAGCCCTCCTCTGGCAAGCGGGGGCCCCAATGAGCAGTTCTTC	CASSPPLASGGPNEQFF
few	TRBV7-2	TRBJ1-2	.	TGTGCCAGCAGCTTACCAGGGTCCTATGGCTACACCTTC	CASSLPGSYGYTF